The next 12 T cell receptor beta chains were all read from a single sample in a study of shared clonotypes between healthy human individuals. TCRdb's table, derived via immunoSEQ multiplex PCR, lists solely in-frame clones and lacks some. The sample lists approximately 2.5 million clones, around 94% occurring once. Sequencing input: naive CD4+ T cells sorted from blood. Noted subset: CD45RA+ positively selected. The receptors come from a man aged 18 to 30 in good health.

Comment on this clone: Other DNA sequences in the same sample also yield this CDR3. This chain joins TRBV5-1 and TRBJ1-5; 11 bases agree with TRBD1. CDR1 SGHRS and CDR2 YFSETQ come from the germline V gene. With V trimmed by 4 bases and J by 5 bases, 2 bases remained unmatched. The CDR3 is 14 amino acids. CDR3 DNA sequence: TGCGCCAGCAGCCTGGGACAGGGGGATCAGCCCCAGCATTTT. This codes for CASSLGQGDQPQHF.

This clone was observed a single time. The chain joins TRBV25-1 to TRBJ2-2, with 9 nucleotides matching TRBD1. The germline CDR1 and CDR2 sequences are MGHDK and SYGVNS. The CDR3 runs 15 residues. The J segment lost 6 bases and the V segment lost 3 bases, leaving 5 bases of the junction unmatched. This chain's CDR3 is CASSEDRGVSGELFF. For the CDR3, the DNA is TGTGCCAGCAGTGAGGACAGGGGAGTTTCCGGGGAGCTGTTTTTT.

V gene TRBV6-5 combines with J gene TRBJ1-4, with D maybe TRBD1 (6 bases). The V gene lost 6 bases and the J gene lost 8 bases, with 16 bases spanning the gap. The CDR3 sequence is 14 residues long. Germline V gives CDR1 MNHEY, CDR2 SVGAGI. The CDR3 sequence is CASRWAGTKEKLFF. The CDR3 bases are TGTGCCAGCAGATGGGCCGGGACAAAGGAAAAACTGTTTTTT.

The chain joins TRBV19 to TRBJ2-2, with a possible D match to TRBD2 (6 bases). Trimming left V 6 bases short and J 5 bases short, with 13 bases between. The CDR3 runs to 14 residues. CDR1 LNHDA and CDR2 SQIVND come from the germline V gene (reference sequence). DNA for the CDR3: TGTGCCAGTAGCTGGGAGGCAGGGACCGGGGAGCTGTTTTTT. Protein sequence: CASSWEAGTGELFF.

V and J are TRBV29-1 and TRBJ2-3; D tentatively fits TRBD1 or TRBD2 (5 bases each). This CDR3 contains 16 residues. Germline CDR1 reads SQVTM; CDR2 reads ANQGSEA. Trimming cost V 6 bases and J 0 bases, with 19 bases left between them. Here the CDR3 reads CSVRQPGQHSTDTQYF. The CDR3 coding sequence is TGCAGCGTCCGCCAACCGGGGCAGCATAGCACAGATACGCAGTATTTT.

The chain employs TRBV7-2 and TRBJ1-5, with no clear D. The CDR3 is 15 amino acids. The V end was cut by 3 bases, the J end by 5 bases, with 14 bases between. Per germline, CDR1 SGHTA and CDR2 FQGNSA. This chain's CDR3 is CASSLWATMDQPQHF. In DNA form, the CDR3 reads TGTGCCAGCAGCTTGTGGGCAACGATGGATCAGCCCCAGCATTTT. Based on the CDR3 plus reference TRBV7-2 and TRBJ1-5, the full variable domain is GAGVSQSPSNKVTEKGKDVELRCDPISGHTALYWYRQSLGQGLEFLIYFQGNSAPDKSGLPSDRFSAERTGGSVSTLTIQRTQQEDSAVYLCASSLWATMDQPQHFGDGTRLSIL.

CDR3 bases: TGCAGCGTAGTACTAGCGGGATACACCGGGGAGCTGTTTTTT. Translating it yields CSVVLAGYTGELFF. The chain uses TRBV29-1 and TRBJ2-2; 10 bases match TRBD2. Germline CDR1 and CDR2: SQVTM and ANQGSEA. J was trimmed by 3 bases and V by 6 bases; bases with no gene match: 4. The CDR3 consists of 14 residues.

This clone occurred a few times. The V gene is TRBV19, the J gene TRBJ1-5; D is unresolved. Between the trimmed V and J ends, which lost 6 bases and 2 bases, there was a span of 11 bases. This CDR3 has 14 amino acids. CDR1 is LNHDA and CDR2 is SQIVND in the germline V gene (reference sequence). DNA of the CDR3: TGTGCCAGTAGACGGAGGGATCGCAATCAGCCCCAGCATTTT. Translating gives CASRRRDRNQPQHF.

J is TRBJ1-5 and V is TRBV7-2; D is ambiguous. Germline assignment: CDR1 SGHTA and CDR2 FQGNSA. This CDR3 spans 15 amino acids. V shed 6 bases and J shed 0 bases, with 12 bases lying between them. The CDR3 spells CASSPVADSNQPQHF. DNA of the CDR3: TGTGCCAGCAGTCCGGTTGCAGATAGCAATCAGCCCCAGCATTTT.

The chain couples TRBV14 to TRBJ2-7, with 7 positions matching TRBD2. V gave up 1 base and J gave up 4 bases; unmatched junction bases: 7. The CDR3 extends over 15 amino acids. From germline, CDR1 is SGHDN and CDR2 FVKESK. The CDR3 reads CASSQALAVIYEQYF. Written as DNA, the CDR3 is TGTGCCAGCAGCCAAGCTCTAGCGGTAATTTACGAGCAGTACTTC.

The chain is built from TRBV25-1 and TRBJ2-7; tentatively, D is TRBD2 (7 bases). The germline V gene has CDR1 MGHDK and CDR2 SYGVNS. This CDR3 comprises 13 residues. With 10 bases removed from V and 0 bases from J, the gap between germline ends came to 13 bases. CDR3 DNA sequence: TGTGCCACCCAGGGGACTACCTCCTACGAGCAGTACTTC. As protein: CATQGTTSYEQYF.

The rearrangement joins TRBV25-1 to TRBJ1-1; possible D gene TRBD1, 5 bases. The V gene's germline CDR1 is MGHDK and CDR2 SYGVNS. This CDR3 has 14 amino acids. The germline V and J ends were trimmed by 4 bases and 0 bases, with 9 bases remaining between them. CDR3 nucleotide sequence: TGTGCCAGCAGTGTTGCAGGGCTGAACACTGAAGCTTTCTTT. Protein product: CASSVAGLNTEAFF.